One sample yielded the 18 T cell receptor beta chains listed below, sequenced in a study of early T cells in non-severe SARS-CoV-2 infection. Via MiXCR, TCRdb re-called the 5' RACE reads, giving one row per CDR3 protein. The sample has 50,000 to 55,000 distinct CDR3 sequences, about 9.3% seen once. The specimen was whole blood. All receptors come from an adult who was a healthcare worker with PCR-confirmed SARS-CoV-2 infection or an uninfected control (not recorded which).

This clonotype was detected many times. The rearrangement links TRBV5-1 to TRBJ2-7; D call uncertain. The CDR3 is made up of 14 amino acids. Per germline, CDR1 SGHRS and CDR2 YFSETQ. V gave up 3 bases and J gave up 7 bases, with 17 bases separating them. The CDR3 sequence is CASSSGSDEDEQYF. DNA of the CDR3: TGCGCCAGCAGCTCGGGCTCGGATGAGGATGAGCAGTACTTC.

This clonotype was seen repeatedly, ten times or more. V is TRBV6-2 or TRBV6-3 and J is TRBJ2-5; no firm D call. Deletions cut 4 bases from V and 3 bases from J, with 9 bases between. The CDR3 loop spans 13 amino acids. In germline, CDR1 is MNHEY, CDR2 SVGEGT. CDR3 nucleotide sequence: TGTGCCAGCAGTTTTCGGGTGGAAGAGACCCAGTACTTC. It yields the protein CASSFRVEETQYF.

The table lists this clonotype with a few counts. The chain links TRBV29-1 to TRBJ2-3; 8 bases line up with TRBD1. The length of the CDR3 is 15 residues. J was trimmed by 5 bases and V by 4 bases; bases with no gene match: 11. Germline V gives CDR1 SQVTM, CDR2 ANQGSEA. The CDR3 sequence: CSVGATGAMKDTQYF. The CDR3 DNA reads as TGCAGCGTTGGGGCGACAGGGGCGATGAAAGATACGCAGTATTTT.

This clonotype appeared many times. This sequence joins TRBV7-2 and TRBJ1-2; maybe TRBD1 (5 bases). Germline V gene data show CDR1 as SGHTA and CDR2 as FQGNSA. V shed 5 bases and J shed 1 base, with 11 bases lying between them. The CDR3 covers 14 residues. The CDR3: CASSLPGINYGYTF. The CDR3 DNA follows: TGTGCCAGCAGCCTTCCAGGGATTAACTATGGCTACACCTTC.

J is TRBJ1-1 and V is TRBV7-3; perhaps TRBD1 as D (6 bases). Germline CDR1 reads SGHTA; CDR2 reads FQGTGA. V lost 1 base to trimming and J lost 1 base, with 10 bases between them. The CDR3 sequence is 15 residues long. The CDR3 is CASSLSGQTNTEAFF. The CDR3 nucleotides are TGTGCCAGCAGCTTAAGTGGACAGACGAACACTGAAGCTTTCTTT.

There are a few counts of this clonotype. The V call is TRBV6-5, the J call TRBJ1-6, with 10 bases that match TRBD1. Germline-derived CDR1 and CDR2 are MNHEY and SVGAGI. J gave up 10 bases and V 2 bases, and 11 bases lay outside the gene matches. This CDR3 has 17 residues. The CDR3 sequence is CASSYAGTGVGGSPLHF. CDR3 DNA sequence: TGTGCCAGCAGTTACGCCGGGACAGGGGTCGGAGGATCACCCCTCCACTTT.

This clonotype appeared many times. The rearrangement links TRBV7-6 to TRBJ2-5; 14 bases agree with TRBD2. This CDR3 is 19 amino acids long. Germline values: CDR1 SGHVS, CDR2 FNYEAQ. J was trimmed by 5 bases and V by 5 bases; bases with no gene match: 16. CDR3 nucleotides: TGTGCCAGCAGCGATCGAAGGGGACTAGCGGGAGTAAAGTTGGAGACCCAGTACTTC. Translation gives CASSDRRGLAGVKLETQYF. The full variable domain, rest sourced from reference TRBV7-6 and TRBJ2-5, is GAGVSQSPRYKVTKRGQDVALRCDPISGHVSLYWYRQALGQGPEFLTYFNYEAQQDKSGLPNDRFSAERPEGSISTLTIQRTEQRDSAMYRCASSDRRGLAGVKLETQYFGPGTRLLVL.

At least ten counts were recorded for this clonotype. The rearrangement links TRBV7-3 to TRBJ1-2, with D tentatively TRBD1 (5 bases). Germline V CDR1 and CDR2: SGHTA, FQGTGA. CDR3 length equals 13 residues. V gave up 5 bases and J gave up 9 bases, with 16 bases separating them. CDR3 residues: CASSAGTEISYTF. The CDR3 DNA is TGTGCCAGCAGCGCCGGGACTGAGATAAGCTACACCTTC.

This clonotype appeared a few times. The chain is built from TRBV18 and TRBJ2-3; D is ambiguous. CDR1 and CDR2 (germline): KGHSH, LQKENI. The germline V and J ends were trimmed by 2 bases and 0 bases, with 15 bases remaining between them. The CDR3 spans 17 residues. In DNA form, the CDR3 reads TGTGCCAGCTCACCAATGAGGACGGCTACTAGCACAGATACGCAGTATTTT. This sequence encodes CASSPMRTATSTDTQYF.

CDR3 in DNA: TGCAGCGTTGGATGGCTAGCGGGAGGGCCGGCCACAGATACGCAGTATTTT. Residues: CSVGWLAGGPATDTQYF. V gene TRBV29-1 combines with J gene TRBJ2-3, with TRBD2 matching 12 bases. Trimming removed 4 bases from V and 2 bases from J; junction bases left unmatched: 10. The CDR3 has 17 residues. Germline-derived CDR1 and CDR2 are SQVTM and ANQGSEA.

The table lists this clonotype with many counts. The chain uses TRBV28 and TRBJ2-3, with TRBD2 as a possible D gene (6 bases). Germline-derived CDR1 and CDR2 are MDHEN and SYDVKM. Trimming stripped 2 bases from V and 0 bases from J, with 21 bases between. CDR3 length equals 19 residues. This chain's CDR3 is CASSLKPKHLSGSTDTQYF. CDR3 in DNA: TGTGCCAGCAGTTTAAAACCCAAACACCTTAGCGGTAGCACAGATACGCAGTATTTT.

This clonotype has only a few counts. The rearrangement links TRBV5-1 to TRBJ2-2; possibly TRBD2 for D (5 bases). The CDR3 loop spans 15 amino acids. V was cut by 4 bases and J by 1 base, with 11 bases left in between. Germline values: CDR1 SGHRS, CDR2 YFSETQ. CDR3: CASSISAKNTGELFF. The CDR3, as DNA: TGCGCCAGCAGCATTAGCGCCAAGAACACCGGGGAGCTGTTTTTT.

This clonotype came up a few times. J is TRBJ1-1 and V is TRBV21-1; the D call of TRBD1 is as the table states it, not checked on the DNA. TRBV21-1 is a pseudogene locus. The CDR3 is 18 amino acids. CDR3: CASSKLKRQAGPGTEAFF. Here the CDR3 DNA reads TGTGCCAGCAGCAAATTGAAGAGACAGGCCGGCCCTGGCACTGAAGCTTTCTTT.

J is TRBJ2-3 and V is TRBV15, with 8 bases fitting TRBD2. There are 13 residues in the CDR3. V lost 8 bases and J lost 6; bases outside the gene matches: 7. Germline V gene sequence: CDR1 LNHNV, CDR2 YYDKDF (reference sequence). In DNA, the CDR3 is TGTGCCACCTACCGGGGGGGTTCCGATACGCAGTATTTT. It yields the protein CATYRGGSDTQYF.

This clonotype has ten or more counts. The chain links TRBV28 to TRBJ1-1; D call uncertain. The V gene's germline CDR1 is MDHEN and CDR2 SYDVKM. CDR3 size: 13 residues. V dropped 2 bases and J dropped 0 bases, with 4 bases sitting between them. The CDR3 coding sequence is TGTGCCAGCAGTTTACCAGTGAACACTGAAGCTTTCTTT. Amino acids: CASSLPVNTEAFF.

This clonotype was observed a few times. The CDR3 spells CAIRGPTGPREQYF. The CDR3 DNA follows: TGTGCCATCAGGGGACCTACAGGGCCGAGGGAGCAGTACTTC. V and J are TRBV10-3 and TRBJ2-7; possible D gene TRBD1, 6 bases. With 6 bases removed from V and 7 bases from J, the gap between germline ends came to 19 bases. The CDR3 is 14 residues long. Looked up from germline, CDR1 is ENHRY and CDR2 is SYGVKD.

This clonotype was seen at least ten times. V gene TRBV5-4 combines with J gene TRBJ2-1; 13 nucleotides line up with TRBD2. This CDR3 comprises 16 residues. Germline trimming cut 2 bases from V and 8 bases from J; bases unmatched to any gene: 7. Per germline, CDR1 SGHNT and CDR2 YYREEE (reference sequence). CDR3 DNA: TGTGCCAGCAGCTTAGCCGGGACTAGCGGGACATATGAGCAGTTCTTC. Translation gives CASSLAGTSGTYEQFF.

Only a few counts were recorded for this clonotype. The rearrangement joins TRBV9 to TRBJ1-3, with 7 bases identical to TRBD1. Germline assignment: CDR1 SGDLS and CDR2 YYNGEE. The CDR3 is 19 amino acids. Trimming took 4 bases from V and 3 from J; bases not matched to a gene: 19. In DNA, the CDR3 is TGTGCCAGCAGCCCTAGTGGCCGAACGGGACAGAGATTTGGAAACACCATATATTTT. The encoded protein is CASSPSGRTGQRFGNTIYF.